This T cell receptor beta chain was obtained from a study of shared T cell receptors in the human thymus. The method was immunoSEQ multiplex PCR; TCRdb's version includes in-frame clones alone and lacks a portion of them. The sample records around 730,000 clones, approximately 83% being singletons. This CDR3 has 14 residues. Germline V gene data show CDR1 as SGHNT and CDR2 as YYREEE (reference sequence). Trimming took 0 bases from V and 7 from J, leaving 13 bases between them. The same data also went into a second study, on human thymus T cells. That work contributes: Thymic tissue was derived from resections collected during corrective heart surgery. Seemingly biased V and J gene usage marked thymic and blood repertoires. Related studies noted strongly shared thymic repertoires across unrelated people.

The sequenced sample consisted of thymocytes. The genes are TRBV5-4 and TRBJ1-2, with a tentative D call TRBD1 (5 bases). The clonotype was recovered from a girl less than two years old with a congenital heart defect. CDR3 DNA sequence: TGTGCCAGCAGCTTGGCTCAGGGTTCCCCTGGCTACACCTTC. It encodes CASSLAQGSPGYTF.